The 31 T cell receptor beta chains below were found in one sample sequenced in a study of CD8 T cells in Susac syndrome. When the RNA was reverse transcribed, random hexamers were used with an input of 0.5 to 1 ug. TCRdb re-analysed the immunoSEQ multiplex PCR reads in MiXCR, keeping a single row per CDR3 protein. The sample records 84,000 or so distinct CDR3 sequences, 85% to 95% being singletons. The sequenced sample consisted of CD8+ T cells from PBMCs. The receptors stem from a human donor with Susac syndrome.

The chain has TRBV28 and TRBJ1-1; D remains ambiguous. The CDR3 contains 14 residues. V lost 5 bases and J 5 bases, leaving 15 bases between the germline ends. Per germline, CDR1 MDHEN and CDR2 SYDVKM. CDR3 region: CASSPGGGRTEAFF. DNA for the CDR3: TGTGCCAGCAGTCCAGGAGGAGGGAGGACTGAAGCTTTCTTT.

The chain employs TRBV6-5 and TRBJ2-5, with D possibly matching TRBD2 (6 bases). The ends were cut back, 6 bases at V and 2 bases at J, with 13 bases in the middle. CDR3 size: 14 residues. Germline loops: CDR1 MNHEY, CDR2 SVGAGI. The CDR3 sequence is CASRGMGLQETQYF. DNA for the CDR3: TGTGCCAGCAGGGGTATGGGACTGCAAGAGACCCAGTACTTC.

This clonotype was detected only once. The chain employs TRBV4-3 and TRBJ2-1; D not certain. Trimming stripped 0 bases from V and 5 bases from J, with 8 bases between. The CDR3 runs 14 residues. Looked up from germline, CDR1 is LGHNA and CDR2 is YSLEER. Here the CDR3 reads CASSQDALNNEQFF. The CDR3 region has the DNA TGCGCCAGCAGCCAAGACGCTCTGAACAATGAGCAGTTCTTC.

The CDR3 sequence: CASSADSHNEQFF. In DNA form, the CDR3 reads TGCGCCAGCAGCGCGGACAGCCACAATGAGCAGTTCTTC. The gene calls are TRBV5-1 and TRBJ2-1, with D perhaps matching TRBD1 (6 bases). CDR3 length: 13 residues. The germline V and J ends were trimmed by 4 bases and 5 bases, with 10 bases remaining between them. The germline gives CDR1 SGHRS, CDR2 YFSETQ.

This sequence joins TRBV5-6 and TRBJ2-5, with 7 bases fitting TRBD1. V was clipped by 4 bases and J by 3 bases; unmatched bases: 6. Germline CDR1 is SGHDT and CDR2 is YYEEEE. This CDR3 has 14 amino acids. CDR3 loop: CASSPRDRKETQYF. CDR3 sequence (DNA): TGTGCCAGCAGCCCCCGGGACAGAAAAGAGACCCAGTACTTC.

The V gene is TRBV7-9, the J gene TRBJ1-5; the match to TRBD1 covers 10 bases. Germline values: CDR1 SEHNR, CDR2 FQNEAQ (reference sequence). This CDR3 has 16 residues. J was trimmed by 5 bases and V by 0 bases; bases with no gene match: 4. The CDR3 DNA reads TGTGCCAGCAGCTTAGCTTGGGGGACAGGGGATCAGCCCCAGCATTTT. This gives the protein CASSLAWGTGDQPQHF.

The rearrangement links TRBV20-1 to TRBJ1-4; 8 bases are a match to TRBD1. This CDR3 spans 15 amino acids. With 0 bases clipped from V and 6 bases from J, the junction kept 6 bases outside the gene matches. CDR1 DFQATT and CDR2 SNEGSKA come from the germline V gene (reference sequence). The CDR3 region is CSARDTHRGYEKLFF. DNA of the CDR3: TGCAGTGCTAGAGATACCCACAGGGGGTATGAAAAACTGTTTTTT.

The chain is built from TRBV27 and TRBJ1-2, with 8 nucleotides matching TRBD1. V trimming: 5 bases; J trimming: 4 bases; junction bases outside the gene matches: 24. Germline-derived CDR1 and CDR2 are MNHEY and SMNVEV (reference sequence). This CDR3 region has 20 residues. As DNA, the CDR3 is TGTGCCAGCAGTCCCAACAGCCCGGACAGGGATGGCATTGGAGGCTATGGCTACACCTTC. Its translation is CASSPNSPDRDGIGGYGYTF.

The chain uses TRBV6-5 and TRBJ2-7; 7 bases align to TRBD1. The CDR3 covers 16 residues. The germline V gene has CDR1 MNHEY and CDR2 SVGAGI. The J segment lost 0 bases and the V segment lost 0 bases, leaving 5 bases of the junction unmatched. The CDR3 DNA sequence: TGTGCCAGCAGTTACTCGGCGACAGGGAGCTCCTACGAGCAGTACTTC. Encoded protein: CASSYSATGSSYEQYF.

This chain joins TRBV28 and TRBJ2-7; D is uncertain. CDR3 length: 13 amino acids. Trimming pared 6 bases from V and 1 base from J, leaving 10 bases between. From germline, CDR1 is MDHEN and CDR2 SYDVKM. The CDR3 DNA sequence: TGTGCCAGCAGCATCCATAGTTCCTACGAGCAGTACTTC. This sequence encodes CASSIHSSYEQYF.

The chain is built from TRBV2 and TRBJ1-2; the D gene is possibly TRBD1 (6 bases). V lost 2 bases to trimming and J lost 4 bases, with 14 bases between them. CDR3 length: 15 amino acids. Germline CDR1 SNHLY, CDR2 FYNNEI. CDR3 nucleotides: TGTGCCAGCAGTGAATCGGTGACAGGAACCTATGGCTACACCTTC. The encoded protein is CASSESVTGTYGYTF.

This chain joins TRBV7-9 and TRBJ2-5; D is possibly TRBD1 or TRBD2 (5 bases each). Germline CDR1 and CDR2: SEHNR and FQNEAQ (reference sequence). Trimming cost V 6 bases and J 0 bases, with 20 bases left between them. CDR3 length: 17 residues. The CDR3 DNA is TGTGCCAGCAGGTCCGCCCCCGGGACGCTGTACCAAGAGACCCAGTACTTC. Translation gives CASRSAPGTLYQETQYF.

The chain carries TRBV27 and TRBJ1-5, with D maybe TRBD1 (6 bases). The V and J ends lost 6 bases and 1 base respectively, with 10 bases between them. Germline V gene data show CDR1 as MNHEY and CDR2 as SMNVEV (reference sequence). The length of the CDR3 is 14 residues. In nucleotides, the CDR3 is TGTGCCAGCAGACGGGACACCAGCAATCAGCCCCAGCATTTT. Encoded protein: CASRRDTSNQPQHF.

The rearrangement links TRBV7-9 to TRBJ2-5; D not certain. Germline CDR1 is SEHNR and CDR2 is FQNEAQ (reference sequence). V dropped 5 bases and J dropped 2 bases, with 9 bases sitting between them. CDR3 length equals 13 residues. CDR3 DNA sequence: TGTGCCAGCAGCCCTGTACGGCAAGAGACCCAGTACTTC. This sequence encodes CASSPVRQETQYF.

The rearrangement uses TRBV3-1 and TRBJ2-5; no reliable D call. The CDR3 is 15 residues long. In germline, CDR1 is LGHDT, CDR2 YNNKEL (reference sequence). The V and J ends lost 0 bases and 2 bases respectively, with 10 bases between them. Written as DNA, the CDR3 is TGTGCCAGCAGCCAAGAGTTCGGAACACAAGAGACCCAGTACTTC. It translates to CASSQEFGTQETQYF.

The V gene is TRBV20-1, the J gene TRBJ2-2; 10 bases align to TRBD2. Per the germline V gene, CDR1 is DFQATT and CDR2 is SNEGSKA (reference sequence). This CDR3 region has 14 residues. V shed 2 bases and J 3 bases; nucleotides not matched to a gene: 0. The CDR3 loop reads CSARLAGDTGELFF. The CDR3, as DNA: TGCAGTGCTAGACTAGCGGGAGACACCGGGGAGCTGTTTTTT.

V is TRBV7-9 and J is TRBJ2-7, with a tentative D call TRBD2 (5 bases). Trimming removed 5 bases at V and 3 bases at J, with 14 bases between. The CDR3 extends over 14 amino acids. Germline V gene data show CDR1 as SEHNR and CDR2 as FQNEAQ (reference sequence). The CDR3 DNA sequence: TGTGCCAGCAGCCCCGGCGGGTCAGACTACGAGCAGTACTTC. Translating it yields CASSPGGSDYEQYF.

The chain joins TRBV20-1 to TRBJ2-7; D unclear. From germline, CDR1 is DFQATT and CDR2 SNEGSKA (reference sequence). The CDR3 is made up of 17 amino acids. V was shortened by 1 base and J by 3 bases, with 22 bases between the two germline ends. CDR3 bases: TGCAGTGCTAGAGCCCCTTTTGGAGTTTTCGAGGTCTACGAGCAGTACTTC. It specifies CSARAPFGVFEVYEQYF.

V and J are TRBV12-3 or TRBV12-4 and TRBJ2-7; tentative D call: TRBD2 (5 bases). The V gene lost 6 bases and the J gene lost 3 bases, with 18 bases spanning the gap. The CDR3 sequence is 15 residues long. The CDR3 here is CASSPAGGRIYEQYF. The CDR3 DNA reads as TGTGCCAGCAGCCCGGCAGGAGGACGGATCTACGAGCAGTACTTC.

In DNA, the CDR3 is TGTGCCAGCAGCCGGACTAGCGGAATGATCTACGAGCAGTACTTC. This sequence encodes CASSRTSGMIYEQYF. This chain joins TRBV3-1 and TRBJ2-7, with TRBD2 matching over 10 bases. V lost 4 bases, J lost 3 bases, and 6 bases stayed unmatched. This CDR3 is 15 amino acids long. Per the germline V gene, CDR1 is LGHDT and CDR2 is YNNKEL (reference sequence).

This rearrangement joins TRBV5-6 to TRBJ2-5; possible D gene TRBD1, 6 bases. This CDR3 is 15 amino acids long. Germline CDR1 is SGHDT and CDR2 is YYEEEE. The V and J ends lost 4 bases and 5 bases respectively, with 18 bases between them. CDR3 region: CASSLPGVEEETQYF. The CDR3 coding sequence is TGTGCCAGCAGCCTCCCAGGGGTGGAGGAGGAGACCCAGTACTTC.

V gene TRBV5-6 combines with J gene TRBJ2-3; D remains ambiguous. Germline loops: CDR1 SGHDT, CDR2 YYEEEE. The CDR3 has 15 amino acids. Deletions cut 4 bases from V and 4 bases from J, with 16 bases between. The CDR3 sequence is CASSPLQARADTQYF. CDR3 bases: TGTGCCAGCAGCCCCCTGCAGGCCCGGGCAGATACGCAGTATTTT.

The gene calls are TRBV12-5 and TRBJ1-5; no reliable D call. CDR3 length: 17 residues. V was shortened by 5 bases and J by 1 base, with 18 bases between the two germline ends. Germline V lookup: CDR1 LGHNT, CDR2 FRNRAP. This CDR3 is CASGPSLQPSSNQPQHF. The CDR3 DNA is TGTGCTAGTGGTCCCTCCTTACAGCCATCAAGCAATCAGCCCCAGCATTTT. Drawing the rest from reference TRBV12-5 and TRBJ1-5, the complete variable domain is DARVTQTPRHKVTEMGQEVTMRCQPILGHNTVFWYRQTMMQGLELLAYFRNRAPLDDSGMPKDRFSAEMPDATLATLKIQPSEPRDSAVYFCASGPSLQPSSNQPQHFGDGTRLSIL.

CDR3 amino acids: CASSEASPGPRNTGELFF. The CDR3, as DNA: TGTGCCAGCAGTGAAGCGTCACCGGGACCGCGGAACACCGGGGAGCTGTTTTTT. The J gene is TRBJ2-2, the V gene TRBV2; perhaps D is TRBD1 or TRBD2 (5 bases each). Trimming shortened V by 0 bases and J by 1 base, and 15 bases separated the two germline ends. From germline, CDR1 is SNHLY and CDR2 FYNNEI. The CDR3 has 18 amino acids. The variable domain in full, completed from reference TRBV2 and TRBJ2-2, reads EPEVTQTPSHQVTQMGQEVILRCVPISNHLYFYWYRQILGQKVEFLVSFYNNEISEKSEIFDDQFSVERPDGSNFTLKIRSTKLEDSAMYFCASSEASPGPRNTGELFFGEGSRLTVL.

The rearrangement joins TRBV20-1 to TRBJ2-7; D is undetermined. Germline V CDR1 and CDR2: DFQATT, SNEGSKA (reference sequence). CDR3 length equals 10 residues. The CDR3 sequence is CSLGSYEQYF. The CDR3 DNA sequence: TGCTCGCTAGGCTCCTACGAGCAGTACTTC.

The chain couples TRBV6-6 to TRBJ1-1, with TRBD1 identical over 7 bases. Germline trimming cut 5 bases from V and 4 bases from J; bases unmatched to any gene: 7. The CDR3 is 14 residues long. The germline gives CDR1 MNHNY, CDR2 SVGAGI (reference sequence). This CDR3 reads CASSTDRRSTEAFF. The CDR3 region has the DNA TGTGCCAGCAGTACGGACAGGCGGAGCACTGAAGCTTTCTTT.

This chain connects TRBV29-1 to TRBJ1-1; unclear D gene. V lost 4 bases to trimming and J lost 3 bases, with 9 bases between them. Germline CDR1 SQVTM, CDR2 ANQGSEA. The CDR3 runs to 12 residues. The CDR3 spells CSVVGYDTEAFF. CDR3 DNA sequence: TGCAGCGTTGTGGGGTATGACACTGAAGCTTTCTTT.

CDR3 amino acids: CASSPERGGPPGQFF. CDR3 nucleotide sequence: TGCGCCAGCAGCCCAGAGCGAGGCGGTCCGCCGGGGCAGTTCTTC. The V and J genes are TRBV5-1 and TRBJ2-1; no clear D. This CDR3 contains 15 residues. Germline-derived CDR1 and CDR2 are SGHRS and YFSETQ. Trimming removed 4 bases from V and 12 bases from J, with 23 bases in between.

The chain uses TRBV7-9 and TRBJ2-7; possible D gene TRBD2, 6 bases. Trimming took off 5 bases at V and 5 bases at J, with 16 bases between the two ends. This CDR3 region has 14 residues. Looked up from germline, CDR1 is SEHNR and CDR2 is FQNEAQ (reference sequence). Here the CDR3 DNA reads TGTGCCAGCAGCCTAATGGACGGGGGAGACGAGCAGTACTTC. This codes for CASSLMDGGDEQYF. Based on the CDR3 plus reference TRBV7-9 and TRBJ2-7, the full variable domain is DTGVSQNPRHKITKRGQNVTFRCDPISEHNRLYWYRQTLGQGPEFLTYFQNEAQLEKSRLLSDRFSAERPKGSFSTLEIQRTEQGDSAMYLCASSLMDGGDEQYFGPGTRLTVT.

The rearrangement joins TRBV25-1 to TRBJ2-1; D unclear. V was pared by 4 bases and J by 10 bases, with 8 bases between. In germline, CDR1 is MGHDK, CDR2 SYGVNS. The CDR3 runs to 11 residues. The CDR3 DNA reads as TGTGCCAGCAGTGTGCGCGAGGAGCAGTTCTTC. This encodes CASSVREEQFF.

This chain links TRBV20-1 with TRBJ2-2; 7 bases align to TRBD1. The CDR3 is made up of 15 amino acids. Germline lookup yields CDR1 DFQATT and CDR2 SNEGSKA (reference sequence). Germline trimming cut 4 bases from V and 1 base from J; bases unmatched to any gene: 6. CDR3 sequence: CSAIRGQENTGELFF. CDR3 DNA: TGCAGTGCTATAAGAGGACAGGAGAACACCGGGGAGCTGTTTTTT.